These T cell receptor beta chains were read from a single sample in a study of cytomegalovirus exposure and HLA in healthy donors. Here immunoSEQ multiplex PCR was the method, and the copy in TCRdb shows in-frame clones only, minus some. This table holds about 160,000 clones, less than 90% found once. Sequencing was performed on PBMCs. These receptors all stem from a woman aged 18-30 years in good health and CMV-seronegative. Both conserved end residues are part of each CDR3. The order of the fields is V gene, J gene, clone size, D gene, CDR3 protein, CDR3 DNA. A D gene is named only where the DNA matches it firmly. Clone size appears in some rows only: once, few, many, or a class for an expanded clone.

V: TRBV18
J: TRBJ1-6
size: NA
D: NA
CDR3: CASSRTSTNSPLHF
DNA: TGTGCCAGCTCTCGAACGAGCACTAATTCACCCCTCCACTTT

V: TRBV6-1
J: TRBJ2-2
size: NA
D: NA
CDR3: CASRVTGELFF
DNA: TGTGCCAGCCGCGTGACCGGGGAGCTGTTTTTT

V: TRBV6-5
J: TRBJ1-2
size: NA
D: NA
CDR3: CASSPPGNYGYTF
DNA: TGTGCCAGCAGTCCCCCGGGTAACTATGGCTACACCTTC

V: TRBV30
J: TRBJ1-1
size: NA
D: NA
CDR3: CAWSNGGEAFF
DNA: TGTGCCTGGAGTAATGGAGGTGAAGCTTTCTTT

V: TRBV6-1
J: TRBJ2-7
size: NA
D: TRBD2
CDR3: CASWGLSYEQYF
DNA: TGTGCCAGCTGGGGACTATCCTACGAGCAGTACTTC

V: TRBV19
J: TRBJ1-1
size: NA
D: TRBD1
CDR3: CASTTPDRVPEAFF
DNA: TGTGCCAGTACCACCCCCGACAGGGTCCCTGAAGCTTTCTTT

V: TRBV7-8
J: TRBJ1-1
size: NA
D: NA
CDR3: CASSLSGSTEAFF
DNA: TGTGCCAGCAGCTTATCAGGAAGCACTGAAGCTTTCTTT

V: TRBV2
J: TRBJ1-1
size: few
D: NA
CDR3: CASSEYAGAQFAFF
DNA: TGTGCCAGCAGTGAATATGCGGGGGCGCAGTTTGCTTTCTTT

V: TRBV28
J: TRBJ2-7
size: NA
D: TRBD1
CDR3: CASLGTGYEQYF
DNA: TGTGCCAGCCTCGGGACAGGCTACGAGCAGTACTTC

V: TRBV10-2
J: TRBJ2-3
size: NA
D: NA
CDR3: CASLSGTSTDTQYF
DNA: TGCGCCAGCCTCAGCGGAACGAGCACAGATACGCAGTATTTT

V: TRBV5-6
J: TRBJ1-2
size: NA
D: TRBD1
CDR3: CASHPGQGTYGYTF
DNA: TGTGCCAGCCATCCGGGACAGGGGACATATGGCTACACCTTC

V: TRBV27
J: TRBJ1-1
size: NA
D: TRBD1
CDR3: CASSPTGYTEAFF
DNA: TGTGCCAGCAGCCCGACAGGGTACACTGAAGCTTTCTTT

V: TRBV5-5
J: TRBJ2-7
size: NA
D: TRBD2
CDR3: CASSLPRLAGDEQYF
DNA: TGTGCCAGCAGCTTGCCTAGACTAGCGGGAGACGAGCAGTACTTC

V: TRBV6-5
J: TRBJ1-1
size: NA
D: TRBD1
CDR3: CASSRDRNTEAFF
DNA: TGTGCCAGCAGTCGGGACAGGAACACTGAAGCTTTCTTT

V: TRBV28
J: TRBJ1-5
size: NA
D: TRBD1
CDR3: CASSLYPQGANQPQHF
DNA: TGTGCCAGCAGTTTATATCCACAGGGGGCAAATCAGCCCCAGCATTTT

V: TRBV7-9
J: TRBJ2-1
size: NA
D: TRBD2
CDR3: CASSRVTSGYNEQFF
DNA: TGTGCCAGCAGCCGGGTGACTAGCGGATACAATGAGCAGTTCTTC

V: TRBV11-2
J: TRBJ2-4
size: NA
D: NA
CDR3: CASSLGIGDGGFIQYF
DNA: TGTGCCAGCAGCTTAGGAATAGGGGACGGGGGATTCATTCAGTACTTC

V: TRBV5-1
J: TRBJ2-7
size: NA
D: NA
CDR3: CASRDSTYEQYF
DNA: TGCGCCAGCAGGGACTCTACCTACGAGCAGTACTTC

V: TRBV27
J: TRBJ2-7
size: NA
D: NA
CDR3: CASSFLPSYEQYF
DNA: TGTGCCAGCAGTTTCCTACCCTCCTACGAGCAGTACTTC

V: TRBV2
J: TRBJ1-5
size: NA
D: TRBD1
CDR3: CASGDTDRINQPQHF
DNA: TGTGCCAGCGGGGACACGGACAGGATCAATCAGCCCCAGCATTTT

V: TRBV5-1
J: TRBJ2-2
size: NA
D: TRBD1
CDR3: CASSPGQGYQTGELFF
DNA: TGCGCCAGCAGCCCGGGACAGGGGTACCAAACCGGGGAGCTGTTTTTT

V: TRBV7-9
J: TRBJ2-1
size: few
D: NA
CDR3: CASSSALTPEQFF
DNA: TGTGCCAGCAGCTCCGCCCTAACCCCTGAGCAGTTCTTC